This T cell receptor (beta chain) was retrieved from a study of T cells after yellow fever vaccination. Across the whole study: The SMART-Seq v4 Ultra Low Input method served to prepare the low-cell-number fractions.

This CDR3 is built from 13 residues. The germline V gene has CDR1 DFQATT and CDR2 SNEGSKA (reference sequence). This clonotype was counted at least ten times. Template switching with 5'RACE generated the TCR cDNA and added a universal primer site and UMIs. MiXCR, applied by TCRdb to the 5' RACE reads, yields one record per CDR3 protein. There are over 110,000 distinct CDR3 sequences in the sample; around 7.7% occur only once, and less than 0.95% lies in the top ten. V is TRBV20-1 and J is TRBJ1-1, with D unclear. The TCR originated in a young man who received the YFV17D yellow fever vaccine. Source: CD4+ T cells sorted from PBMCs, taken 5 days after the yellow fever booster vaccination. Written as DNA, the CDR3 is TGCAGCAACCTCGGGCGCTTAAACACTGAAGCTTTCTTT. Its translation: CSNLGRLNTEAFF.